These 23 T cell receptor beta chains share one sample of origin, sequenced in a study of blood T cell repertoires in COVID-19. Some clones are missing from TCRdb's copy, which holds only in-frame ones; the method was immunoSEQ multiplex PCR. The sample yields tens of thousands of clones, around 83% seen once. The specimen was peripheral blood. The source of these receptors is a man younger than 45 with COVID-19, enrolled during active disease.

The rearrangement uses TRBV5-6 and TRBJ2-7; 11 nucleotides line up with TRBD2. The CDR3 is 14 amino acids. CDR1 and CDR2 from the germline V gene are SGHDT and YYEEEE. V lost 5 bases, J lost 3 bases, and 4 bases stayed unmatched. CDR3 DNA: TGTGCCAGCAGGCCTACTAGCGGGAGCTACGAGCAGTACTTC. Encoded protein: CASRPTSGSYEQYF.

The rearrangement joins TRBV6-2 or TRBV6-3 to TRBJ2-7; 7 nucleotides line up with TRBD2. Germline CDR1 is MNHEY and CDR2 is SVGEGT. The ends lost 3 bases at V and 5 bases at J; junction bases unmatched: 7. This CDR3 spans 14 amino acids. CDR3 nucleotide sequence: TGTGCCAGCAGTTATTCAGCGGGGAGCCACGAGCAGTACTTC. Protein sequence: CASSYSAGSHEQYF.

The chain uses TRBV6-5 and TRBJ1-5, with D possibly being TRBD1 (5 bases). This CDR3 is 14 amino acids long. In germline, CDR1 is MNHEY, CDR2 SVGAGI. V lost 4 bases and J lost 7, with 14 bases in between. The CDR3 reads CASSSQGSRQPQHF. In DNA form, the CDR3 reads TGTGCCAGCAGTTCTCAGGGATCTCGCCAGCCCCAGCATTTT.

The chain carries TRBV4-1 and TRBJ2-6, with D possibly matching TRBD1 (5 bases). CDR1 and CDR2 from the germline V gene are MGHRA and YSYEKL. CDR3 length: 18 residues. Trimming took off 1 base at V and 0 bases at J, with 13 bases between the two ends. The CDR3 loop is CASSQVRQKNSGANVLTF. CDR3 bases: TGCGCCAGCAGCCAAGTGAGACAGAAAAACTCTGGGGCCAACGTCCTGACTTTC.

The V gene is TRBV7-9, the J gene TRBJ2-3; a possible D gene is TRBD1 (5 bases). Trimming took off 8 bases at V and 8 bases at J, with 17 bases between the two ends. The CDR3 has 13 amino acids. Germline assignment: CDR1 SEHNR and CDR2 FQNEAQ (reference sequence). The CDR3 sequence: CASGAISQGTQYF. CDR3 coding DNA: TGTGCCAGCGGCGCCATCTCCCAGGGTACGCAGTATTTT. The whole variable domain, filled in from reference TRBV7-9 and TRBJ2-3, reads DTGVSQNPRHKITKRGQNVTFRCDPISEHNRLYWYRQTLGQGPEFLTYFQNEAQLEKSRLLSDRFSAERPKGSFSTLEIQRTEQGDSAMYLCASGAISQGTQYFGPGTRLTVL.

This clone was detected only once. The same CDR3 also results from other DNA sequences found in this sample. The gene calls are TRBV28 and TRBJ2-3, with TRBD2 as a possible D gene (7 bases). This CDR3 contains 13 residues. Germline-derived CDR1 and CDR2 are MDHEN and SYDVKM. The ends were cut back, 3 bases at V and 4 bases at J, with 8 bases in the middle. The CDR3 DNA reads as TGTGCCAGCAGTTTGCGGGGGCCAGATACGCAGTATTTT. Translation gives CASSLRGPDTQYF.

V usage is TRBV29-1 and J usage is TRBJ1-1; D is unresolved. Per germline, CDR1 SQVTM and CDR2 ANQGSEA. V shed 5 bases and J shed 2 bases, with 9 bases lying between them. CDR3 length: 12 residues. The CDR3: CSVTYDNTEAFF. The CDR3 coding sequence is TGCAGCGTTACCTATGATAACACTGAAGCTTTCTTT.

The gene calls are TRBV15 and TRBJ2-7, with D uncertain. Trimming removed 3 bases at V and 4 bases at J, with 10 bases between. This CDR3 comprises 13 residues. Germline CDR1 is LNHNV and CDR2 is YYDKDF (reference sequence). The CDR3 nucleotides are TGTGCCACCAGCAGTCAGAGGCTGTACGAGCAGTACTTC. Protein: CATSSQRLYEQYF.

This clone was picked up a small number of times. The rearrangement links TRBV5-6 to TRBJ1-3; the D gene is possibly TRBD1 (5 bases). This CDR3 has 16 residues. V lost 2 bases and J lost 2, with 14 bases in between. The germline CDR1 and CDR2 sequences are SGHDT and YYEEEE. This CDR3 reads CASSFQGWSTGNTIYF. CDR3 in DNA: TGTGCCAGCAGCTTCCAGGGTTGGTCTACTGGAAACACCATATATTTT.

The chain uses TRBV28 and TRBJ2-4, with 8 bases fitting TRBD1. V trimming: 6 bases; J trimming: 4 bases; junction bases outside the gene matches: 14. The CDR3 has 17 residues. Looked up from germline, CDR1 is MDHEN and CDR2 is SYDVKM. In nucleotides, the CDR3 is TGTGCCAGCAGCTTGGGACAGGCTAACGGGTGGAAAAACATTCAGTACTTC. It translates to CASSLGQANGWKNIQYF.

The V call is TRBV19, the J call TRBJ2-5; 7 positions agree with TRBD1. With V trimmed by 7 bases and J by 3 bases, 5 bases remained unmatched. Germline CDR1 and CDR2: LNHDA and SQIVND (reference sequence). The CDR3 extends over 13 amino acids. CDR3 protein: CASTAGGEETQYF. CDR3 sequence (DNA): TGTGCCAGTACGGCAGGGGGTGAAGAGACCCAGTACTTC.

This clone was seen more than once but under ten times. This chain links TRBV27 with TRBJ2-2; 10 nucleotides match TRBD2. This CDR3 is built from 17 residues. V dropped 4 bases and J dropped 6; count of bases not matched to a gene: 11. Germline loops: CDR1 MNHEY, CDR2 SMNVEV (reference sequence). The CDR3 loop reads CASSSSGTSVTPGELFF. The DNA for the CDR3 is TGTGCCAGCAGTTCCTCCGGGACTAGCGTTACCCCCGGGGAGCTGTTTTTT.

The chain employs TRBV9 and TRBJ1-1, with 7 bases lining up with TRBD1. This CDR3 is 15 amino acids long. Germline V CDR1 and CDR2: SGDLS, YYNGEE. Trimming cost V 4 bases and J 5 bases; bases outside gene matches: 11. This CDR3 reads CASSLRTGPDTEAFF. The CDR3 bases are TGTGCCAGCAGCCTCCGGACAGGTCCTGATACTGAAGCTTTCTTT.

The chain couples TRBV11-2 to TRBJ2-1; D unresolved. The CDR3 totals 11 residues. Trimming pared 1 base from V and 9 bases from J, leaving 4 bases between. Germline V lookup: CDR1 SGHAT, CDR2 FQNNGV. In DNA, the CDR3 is TGTGCCAGCAGCTTAGGCGGTGAGCAGTTCTTC. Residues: CASSLGGEQFF.

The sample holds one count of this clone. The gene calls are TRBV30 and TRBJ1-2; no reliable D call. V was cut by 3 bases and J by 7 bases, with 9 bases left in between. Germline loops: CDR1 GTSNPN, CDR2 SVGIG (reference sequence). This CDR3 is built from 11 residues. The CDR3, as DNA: TGTGCCTGGAGCCTTCTTCGTGGCTACACCTTC. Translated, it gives CAWSLLRGYTF.

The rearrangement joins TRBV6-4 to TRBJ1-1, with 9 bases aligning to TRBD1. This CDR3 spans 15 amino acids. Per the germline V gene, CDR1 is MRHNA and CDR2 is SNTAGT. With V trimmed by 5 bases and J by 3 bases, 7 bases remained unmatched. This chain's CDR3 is CASSSGQGRHTEAFF. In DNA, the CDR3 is TGTGCCAGCAGTTCCGGACAGGGGAGGCACACTGAAGCTTTCTTT.

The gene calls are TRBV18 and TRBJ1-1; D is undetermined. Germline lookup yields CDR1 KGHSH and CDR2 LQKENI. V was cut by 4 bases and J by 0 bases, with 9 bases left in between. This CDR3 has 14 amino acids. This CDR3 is CASSLTGMNTEAFF. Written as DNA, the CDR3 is TGTGCCAGCTCACTGACCGGGATGAACACTGAAGCTTTCTTT.

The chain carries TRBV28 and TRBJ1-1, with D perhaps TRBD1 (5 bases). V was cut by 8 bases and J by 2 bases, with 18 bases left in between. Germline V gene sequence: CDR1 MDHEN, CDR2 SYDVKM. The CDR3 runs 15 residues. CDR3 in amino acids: CASPGRENLNTEAFF. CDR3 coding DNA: TGTGCCAGCCCGGGCAGGGAAAATTTAAACACTGAAGCTTTCTTT.

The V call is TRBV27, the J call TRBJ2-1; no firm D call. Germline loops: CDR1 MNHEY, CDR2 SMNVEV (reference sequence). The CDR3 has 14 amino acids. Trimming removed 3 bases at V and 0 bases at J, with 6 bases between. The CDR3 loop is CASSLLSSYNEQFF. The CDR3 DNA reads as TGTGCCAGCAGTTTGCTAAGCTCCTACAATGAGCAGTTCTTC.

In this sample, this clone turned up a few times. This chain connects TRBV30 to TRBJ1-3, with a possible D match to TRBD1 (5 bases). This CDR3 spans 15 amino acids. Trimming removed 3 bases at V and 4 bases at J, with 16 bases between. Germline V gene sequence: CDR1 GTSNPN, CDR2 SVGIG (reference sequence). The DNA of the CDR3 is TGTGCCTGGAGCCGTACTTCAGGGTACGGAAACACCATATATTTT. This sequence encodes CAWSRTSGYGNTIYF.

The CDR3 region is CASSQDRTANTGELFF. CDR3 coding DNA: TGCGCCAGCAGCCAAGATCGAACTGCGAACACCGGGGAGCTGTTTTTT. The chain has TRBV4-1 and TRBJ2-2; D remains ambiguous. The CDR3 spans 16 residues. V lost 0 bases and J lost 0, with 8 bases in between. Per germline, CDR1 MGHRA and CDR2 YSYEKL.

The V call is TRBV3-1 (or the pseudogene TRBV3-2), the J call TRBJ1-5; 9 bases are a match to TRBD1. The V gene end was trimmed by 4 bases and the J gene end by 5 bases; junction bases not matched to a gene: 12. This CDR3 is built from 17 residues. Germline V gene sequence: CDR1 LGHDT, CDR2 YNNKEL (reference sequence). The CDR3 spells CASSPDVSQGAHQPQHF. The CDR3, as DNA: TGTGCCAGCAGCCCAGACGTATCACAGGGGGCGCATCAGCCCCAGCATTTT.

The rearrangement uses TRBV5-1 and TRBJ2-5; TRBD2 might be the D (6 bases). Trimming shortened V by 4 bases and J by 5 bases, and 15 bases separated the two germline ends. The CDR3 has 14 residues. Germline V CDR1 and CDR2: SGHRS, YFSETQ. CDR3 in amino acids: CASSRLADAETQYF. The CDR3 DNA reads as TGCGCCAGCAGCCGTTTAGCGGACGCCGAGACCCAGTACTTC.